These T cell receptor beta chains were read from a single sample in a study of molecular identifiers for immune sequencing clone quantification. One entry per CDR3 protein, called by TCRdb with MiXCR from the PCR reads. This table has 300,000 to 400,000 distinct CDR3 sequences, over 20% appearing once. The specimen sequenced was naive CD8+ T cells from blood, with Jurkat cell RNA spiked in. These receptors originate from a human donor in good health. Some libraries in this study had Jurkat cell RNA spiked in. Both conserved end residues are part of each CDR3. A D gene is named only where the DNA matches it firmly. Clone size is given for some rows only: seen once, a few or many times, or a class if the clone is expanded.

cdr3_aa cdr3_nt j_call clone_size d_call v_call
CASSLVEWDLTWDERFF TGTGCCAGCAGCTTAGTGGAGTGGGACCTAACATGGGATGAGCGGTTCTTC TRBJ2-1 NA NA TRBV7-2
CASSSSLEGDEQYF TGTGCCAGCAGCTCCAGCCTGGAGGGGGACGAGCAGTACTTC TRBJ2-7 NA NA TRBV7-9
CSAQDPYEQYF TGCAGTGCGCAGGACCCCTACGAGCAGTACTTC TRBJ2-7 NA NA TRBV20-1
CASSPWDRGNSYEQYF TGTGCCAGCAGCCCATGGGACAGGGGAAATTCCTACGAGCAGTACTTC TRBJ2-7 NA TRBD1 TRBV11-2
CASSPGTSGDTQYF TGTGCCAGCAGCCCAGGGACATCCGGAGATACGCAGTATTTT TRBJ2-3 many NA TRBV13
CASSEGLSYEQYF TGTGCCAGCAGTGAAGGGCTGTCCTACGAGCAGTACTTC TRBJ2-7 many NA TRBV2
CASSSGPNEQFF TGTGCCAGCAGTTCCGGACCAAATGAGCAGTTCTTC TRBJ2-1 NA NA TRBV27
CASSLLWDRNNEQYF TGTGCCAGCAGCTTATTGTGGGACAGAAACAACGAGCAGTACTTC TRBJ2-7 many TRBD1 TRBV7-2
CASSEGSDTQYF TGTGCCAGCAGTGAAGGGTCGGATACGCAGTATTTT TRBJ2-3 many NA TRBV6-1
CASSQSVTDTQYF TGCGCCAGCAGCCAATCCGTAACAGATACGCAGTATTTT TRBJ2-3 many NA TRBV4-3
CASRLTGSYSNQPQHF TGTGCCAGCAGACTAACGGGCAGTTATAGCAATCAGCCCCAGCATTTT TRBJ1-5 many NA TRBV28
CASRSGLAGGRELFF TGTGCCAGCAGATCGGGACTAGCGGGAGGGAGGGAGCTGTTTTTT TRBJ2-2 NA TRBD2 TRBV2
CASSLFWIGSGANVLTF TGTGCCAGCAGTTTATTCTGGATCGGGTCTGGGGCCAACGTCCTGACTTTC TRBJ2-6 NA NA TRBV27
CASKLGPRPVGDAPFF TGTGCCAGCAAGCTAGGCCCCAGGCCCGTCGGCGATGCGCCGTTCTTC TRBJ2-1 once NA TRBV6-2/TRBV6-3
CASSFHGANSGANVLTF TGTGCCAGCAGCTTTCACGGGGCTAACTCTGGGGCCAACGTCCTGACTTTC TRBJ2-6 many NA TRBV7-6
CASSPEDRGFRTEAFF TGTGCCAGCAGTCCAGAAGACAGGGGGTTTAGAACTGAAGCTTTCTTT TRBJ1-1 many TRBD1 TRBV28
CASSPPGQETQYF TGTGCCAGCAGCCCCCCGGGGCAAGAGACCCAGTACTTC TRBJ2-5 NA NA TRBV5-4
CASGRDSSYEQYF TGTGCCAGCGGCCGGGACAGCTCCTACGAGCAGTACTTC TRBJ2-7 many TRBD1 TRBV5-6
CASSQGKGQGAYEQYF TGCGCCAGCAGCCAAGGGAAGGGACAGGGGGCCTACGAGCAGTACTTC TRBJ2-7 few TRBD1 TRBV4-3
CASSFEVSYNEQFF TGTGCCAGCAGCTTTGAGGTTTCCTACAATGAGCAGTTCTTC TRBJ2-1 many NA TRBV5-6
CASSQSYSGGVADKQYF TGCGCCAGCAGCCAATCCTACAGCGGGGGCGTCGCAGATAAGCAGTATTTT TRBJ2-3 once TRBD2 TRBV4-3